This entry concerns a single T cell receptor (beta chain). Its antigen is still unknown. A second PCR, run for about 7 to 11 cycles, used a sample-barcoded 5' primer plus a J-beta primer mix. TCRdb fed the 5' RACE reads into MiXCR, producing one record per CDR3 protein. Of fewer than 2,000,000 distinct CDR3 sequences detected, 30% to 40% appear once; the ten largest clones hold around 23%. The sample comes from a study of blood T cells in healthy people across ages. Study-level results: Measured against age, TCR beta diversity per million T cells decreased in a roughly linear manner.

Trimming shortened V by 4 bases and J by 2 bases, and 23 bases separated the two germline ends. The CDR3 runs to 18 residues. Germline lookup yields CDR1 MNHEY and CDR2 SVGEGT. They isolated at least 6.5 million PBMCs from each sample. The origin of this receptor is a human donor in good health. The chain uses TRBV6-2 or TRBV6-3 and TRBJ1-2; TRBD1 is a possible D gene (6 bases). Sequenced material: blood. CDR3 sequence (DNA): TGTGCCAGCAGTTCCCCGCGACAGGACCAACCTGCGAACTATGGCTACACCTTC. Amino acid sequence: CASSSPRQDQPANYGYTF.